This T cell receptor (beta chain) is from a study of blood T cell repertoires in COVID-19. Some clones are missing from TCRdb's copy, which holds only in-frame ones; the method was immunoSEQ multiplex PCR. The sample holds more than 95,000 clones, around 85% seen once. Germline V gene sequence: CDR1 SGHAT, CDR2 FQNNGV. V lost 2 bases and J 0 bases, leaving 12 bases between the germline ends. The CDR3 is 16 residues long. This clone has just one count. This TCR derives from a young man with COVID-19, enrolled during active disease. Material for sequencing was peripheral blood. The V call is TRBV11-2, the J call TRBJ2-3, with D tentatively TRBD1 (5 bases). The CDR3 is CASSLQGGTSTDTQYF. The CDR3 DNA is TGTGCCAGCAGCTTACAGGGCGGCACTAGCACAGATACGCAGTATTTT. The whole variable domain, filled in from reference TRBV11-2 and TRBJ2-3, reads EAGVAQSPRYKIIEKRQSVAFWCNPISGHATLYWYQQILGQGPKLLIQFQNNGVVDDSQLPKDRFSAERLKGVDSTLKIQPAKLEDSAVYLCASSLQGGTSTDTQYFGPGTRLTVL.